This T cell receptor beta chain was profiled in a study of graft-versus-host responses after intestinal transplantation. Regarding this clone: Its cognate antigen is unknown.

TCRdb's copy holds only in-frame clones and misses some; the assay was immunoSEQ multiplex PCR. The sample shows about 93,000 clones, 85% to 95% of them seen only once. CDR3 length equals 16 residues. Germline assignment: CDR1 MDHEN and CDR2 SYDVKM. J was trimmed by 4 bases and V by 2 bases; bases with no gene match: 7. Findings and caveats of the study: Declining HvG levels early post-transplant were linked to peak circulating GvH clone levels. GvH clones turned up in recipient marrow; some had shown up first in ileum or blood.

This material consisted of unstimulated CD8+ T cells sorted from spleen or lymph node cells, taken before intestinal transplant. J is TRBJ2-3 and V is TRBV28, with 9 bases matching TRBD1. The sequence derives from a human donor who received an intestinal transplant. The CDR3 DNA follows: TGTGCCAGCAGTTTAAGACAGGGGGGGGTTTCAGATACGCAGTATTTT. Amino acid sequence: CASSLRQGGVSDTQYF.